This T cell receptor (beta chain) was captured in a study of cytomegalovirus exposure and HLA in healthy donors. General observations from the study: Accurate prediction of most subjects' HLA-A and HLA-B alleles from TCR beta sequences was reported.

The PCR had 60 Vbeta and 13 Jbeta primers. Measured with immunoSEQ multiplex PCR; TCRdb has only the in-frame clones, and not every one. The table records around 110,000 clones, roughly 79% of them present only once. With respect to this clone: Its antigen is undetermined.

Looked up from germline, CDR1 is SGHTA and CDR2 is FQGNSA. The V segment lost 6 bases and the J segment 1 base; nucleotides outside the gene matches: 11. The CDR3 loop spans 17 amino acids. V and J are TRBV7-2 and TRBJ2-3, with 9 bases aligning to TRBD2. The sequence came from a woman aged 30 to 39 in good health and CMV-seronegative. Sample: PBMCs. The CDR3 spells CASRLSRLAVRTDTQYF. The CDR3 DNA is TGTGCCAGCAGACTCTCTCGACTAGCGGTTCGCACAGATACGCAGTATTTT. The variable domain in full, completed from reference TRBV7-2 and TRBJ2-3, reads GAGVSQSPSNKVTEKGKDVELRCDPISGHTALYWYRQSLGQGLEFLIYFQGNSAPDKSGLPSDRFSAERTGGSVSTLTIQRTQQEDSAVYLCASRLSRLAVRTDTQYFGPGTRLTVL.